These 7 T cell receptor beta chains were sequenced from one sample in a study of T cells in Graves' hyperthyroidism and ophthalmopathy. Authors of the study amplified TCR beta CDR3 regions from RNA transcripts. First-round RT-PCR of the TCR CDR3 relied on the HTBI primer set. TCRdb passed the multiplex PCR reads through MiXCR, listing each CDR3 protein once. The table lists some 580,000 distinct CDR3 sequences, more than 15% of them singletons, with around 3.5% in the top ten. Specimen: blood. The receptors shown here come from a woman aged 35 to 49 with Graves' ophthalmopathy.

This clonotype was counted at least ten times. The rearrangement uses TRBV2 and TRBJ2-4; D is unclear. The V gene's germline CDR1 is SNHLY and CDR2 FYNNEI. V was clipped by 8 bases and J by 6 bases, with 20 bases between them. The CDR3 contains 15 residues. The CDR3 nucleotides are TGTGCCAGCCGTGGCGTATTAAACCCACTAAACATTCAGTACTTC. Translated, it gives CASRGVLNPLNIQYF. Complete variable domain (other parts from reference TRBV2 and TRBJ2-4): EPEVTQTPSHQVTQMGQEVILRCVPISNHLYFYWYRQILGQKVEFLVSFYNNEISEKSEIFDDQFSVERPDGSNFTLKIRSTKLEDSAMYFCASRGVLNPLNIQYFGAGTRLSVL.

A remark on this clonotype: One base away lies a much larger clone, so this may be a sequencing read error. The CDR3 sequence is CAGSSRWYGYTF. As DNA, the CDR3 is TGTGCCGGCAGTTCCAGATGGTATGGCTACACCTTC. The chain is built from TRBV28 and TRBJ1-2; no firm D call. This CDR3 region has 12 residues. Germline CDR1 MDHEN, CDR2 SYDVKM.

The gene calls are TRBV5-6 and TRBJ2-6; TRBD1 aligns across 8 bases. Trimming took 3 bases from V and 2 from J; bases not matched to a gene: 4. The CDR3 length is 16 residues. Per the germline V gene, CDR1 is SGHDT and CDR2 is YYEEEE. The DNA for the CDR3 is TGTGCCAGCAGCTCCGGACAGGGTGCTGGGGCCAACGTCCTGACTTTC. Translation: CASSSGQGAGANVLTF.

This clonotype was picked up many times. The chain employs TRBV20-1 and TRBJ1-2; 11 bases align to TRBD1. V lost 4 bases and J lost 2; bases outside the gene matches: 3. The CDR3 totals 14 residues. Looked up from germline, CDR1 is DFQATT and CDR2 is SNEGSKA (reference sequence). The CDR3 DNA is TGCAGTGCTATGGACAGGGGGCAAAACTATGGCTACACCTTC. Translation: CSAMDRGQNYGYTF.

A few counts support this clonotype. V is TRBV28 and J is TRBJ2-7, with a possible D match to TRBD2 (5 bases). The CDR3 spans 19 residues. The ends were cut back, 1 base at V and 1 base at J, with 23 bases in the middle. CDR1 is MDHEN, CDR2 SYDVKM, per germline. The CDR3 loop is CASSLFGRGGWGESYEQYF. CDR3 in DNA: TGTGCCAGCAGTTTATTTGGGCGAGGTGGGTGGGGAGAATCCTACGAGCAGTACTTC.

This clonotype appeared many times. This chain links TRBV2 with TRBJ2-4; 10 positions match TRBD1. Germline V lookup: CDR1 SNHLY, CDR2 FYNNEI. CDR3 length equals 14 residues. V lost 6 bases and J lost 7; bases outside the gene matches: 6. CDR3 protein: CASSVGQGRNIQYF. CDR3 sequence (DNA): TGTGCCAGCAGCGTGGGACAGGGGAGGAACATTCAGTACTTC.

This clonotype was counted at least ten times. The gene calls are TRBV2 and TRBJ2-1; TRBD1 matches at 7 bases. The CDR3 sequence is 17 residues long. Trimming took 10 bases from V and 2 from J; bases not matched to a gene: 17. Germline values: CDR1 SNHLY, CDR2 FYNNEI. CDR3 residues: CATQLYSTGDTYNEQFF. The CDR3 DNA sequence: TGTGCCACCCAACTTTACTCAACAGGGGATACCTACAATGAGCAGTTCTTC.